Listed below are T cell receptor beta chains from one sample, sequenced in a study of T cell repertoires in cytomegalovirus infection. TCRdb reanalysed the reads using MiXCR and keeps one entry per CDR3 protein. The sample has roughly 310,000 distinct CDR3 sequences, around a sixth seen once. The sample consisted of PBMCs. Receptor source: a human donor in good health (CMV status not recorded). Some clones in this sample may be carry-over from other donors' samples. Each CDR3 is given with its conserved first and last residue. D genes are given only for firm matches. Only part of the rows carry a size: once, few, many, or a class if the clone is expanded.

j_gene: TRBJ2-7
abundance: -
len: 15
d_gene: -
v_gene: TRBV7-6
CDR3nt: TGTGCCAGCAGCGGGGCCGGGACCAAGGCCTACGAGCAGTACTTC
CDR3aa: CASSGAGTKAYEQYF

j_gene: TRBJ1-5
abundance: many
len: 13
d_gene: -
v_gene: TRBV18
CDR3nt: TGTGCCAGCGCCCCCGGCAGCGATCAGCCCCAGCATTTT
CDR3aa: CASAPGSDQPQHF

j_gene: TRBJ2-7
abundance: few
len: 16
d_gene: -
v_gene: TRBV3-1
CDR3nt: TGTGCCAGCAGCCGAGACCCCGCGGGACAAACCTACGAGCAGTACTTC
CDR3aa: CASSRDPAGQTYEQYF

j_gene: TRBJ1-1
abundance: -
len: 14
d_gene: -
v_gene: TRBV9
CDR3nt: TGTGCCAGCAGCGTAGAAGGGTTACGGACTGAAGCTTTCTTT
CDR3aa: CASSVEGLRTEAFF

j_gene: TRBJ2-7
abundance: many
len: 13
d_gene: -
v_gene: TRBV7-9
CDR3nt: TGTGCCAGCAGCGTCTCACAGGGCTACGAGCAGTACTTC
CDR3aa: CASSVSQGYEQYF

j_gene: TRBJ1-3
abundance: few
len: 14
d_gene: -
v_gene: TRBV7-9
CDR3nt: TGTGCCAGCAGCTTAGAGGCCACTGGAAACACCATATATTTT
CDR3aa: CASSLEATGNTIYF

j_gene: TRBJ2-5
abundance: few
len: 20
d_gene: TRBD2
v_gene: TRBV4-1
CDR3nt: TGCGCCAGCAGCCAAGATTTTGAGACTAGCGGGGGCCAGGTTCGGGAGACCCAGTACTTC
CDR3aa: CASSQDFETSGGQVRETQYF

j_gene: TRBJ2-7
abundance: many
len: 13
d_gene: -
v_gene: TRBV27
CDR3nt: TGTGCCAGCAGTTCCTGGATTGCCTCCGAGCAGTACTTC
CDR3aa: CASSSWIASEQYF

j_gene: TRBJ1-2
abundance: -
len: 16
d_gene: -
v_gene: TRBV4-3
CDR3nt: TGCGCCAGCAGCCAAGATCTCAGGGGCTCTAACTATGGCTACACCTTC
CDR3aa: CASSQDLRGSNYGYTF

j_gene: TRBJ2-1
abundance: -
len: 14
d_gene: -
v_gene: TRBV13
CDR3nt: TGTGCCAGCAGCTCCGGGGTTCCTGTCGATGAGCAGTTCTTC
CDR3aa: CASSSGVPVDEQFF

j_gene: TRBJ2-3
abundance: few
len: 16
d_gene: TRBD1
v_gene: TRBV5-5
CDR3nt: TGTGCCAGCAGCTTTTTTCGACAGGGATCTACGGATACGCAGTATTTT
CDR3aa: CASSFFRQGSTDTQYF

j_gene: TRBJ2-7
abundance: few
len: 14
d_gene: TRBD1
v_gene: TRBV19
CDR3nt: TGTGCCAGTAGTAATGACAGGGGCGTCTACGAGCAGTACTTC
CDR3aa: CASSNDRGVYEQYF

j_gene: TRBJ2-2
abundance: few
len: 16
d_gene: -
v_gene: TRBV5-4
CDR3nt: TGTGCCAGCAGCTTGGCCGCAGGGGAGGTCACCGGGGAGCTGTTTTTT
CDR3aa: CASSLAAGEVTGELFF

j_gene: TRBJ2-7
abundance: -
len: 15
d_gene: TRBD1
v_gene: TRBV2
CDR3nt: TGTGCCAGCATTCCTCTAGGGACAGGGGGTAACGAGCAGTACTTC
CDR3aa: CASIPLGTGGNEQYF

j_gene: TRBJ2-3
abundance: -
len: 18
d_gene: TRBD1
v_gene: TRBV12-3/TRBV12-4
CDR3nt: TGTGCCAGCAGTTTGAGACGAGGTGCGGGACAGGGACCAGATACGCAGTATTTT
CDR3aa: CASSLRRGAGQGPDTQYF

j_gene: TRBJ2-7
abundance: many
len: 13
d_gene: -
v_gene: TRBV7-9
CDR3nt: TGTGCCAGCAGCTCCCCTGAAGTACACGAGCAGTACTTC
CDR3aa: CASSSPEVHEQYF

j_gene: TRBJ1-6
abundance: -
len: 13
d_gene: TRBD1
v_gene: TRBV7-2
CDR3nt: TGTGCCAGCAGCGCGACAGGGGTTTCACCCCTCCACTTT
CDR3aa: CASSATGVSPLHF

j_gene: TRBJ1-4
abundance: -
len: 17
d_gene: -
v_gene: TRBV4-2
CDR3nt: TGTGCCAGCAGCCAAGATCTTTGGGGGGCAACTAATGAAAAACTGTTTTTT
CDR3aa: CASSQDLWGATNEKLFF

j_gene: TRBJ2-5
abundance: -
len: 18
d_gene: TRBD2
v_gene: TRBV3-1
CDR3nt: TGTGCCAGCAGCCAATCGCGCGGGACTAGCGGGGGGGTAAAGACCCAGTACTTC
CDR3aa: CASSQSRGTSGGVKTQYF

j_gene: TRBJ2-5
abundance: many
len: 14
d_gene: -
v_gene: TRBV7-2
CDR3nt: TGTGCCAGCAGTCAGATGACAGTTCGAGAGACCCAGTACTTC
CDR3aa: CASSQMTVRETQYF

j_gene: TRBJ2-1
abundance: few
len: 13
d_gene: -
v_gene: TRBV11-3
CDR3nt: TGTGCCAGCAGCTCCCCAACCCGGAGTGAGCAGTTCTTC
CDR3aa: CASSSPTRSEQFF

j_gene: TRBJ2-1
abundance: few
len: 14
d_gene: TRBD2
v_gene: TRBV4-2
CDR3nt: TGTGCCAGCAGCCAAGAAACTAGCGGTTATGAGCAGTTCTTC
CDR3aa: CASSQETSGYEQFF

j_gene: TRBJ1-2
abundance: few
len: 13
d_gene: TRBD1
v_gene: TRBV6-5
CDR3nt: TGTGCCAGCAGGACCGGACAGGGATATGGCTACACCTTC
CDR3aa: CASRTGQGYGYTF

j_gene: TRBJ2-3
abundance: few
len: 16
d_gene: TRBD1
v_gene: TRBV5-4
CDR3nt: TGTGCCAGCAGCTCCCCCGGGACAGGGGGCACAGATACGCAGTATTTT
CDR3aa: CASSSPGTGGTDTQYF

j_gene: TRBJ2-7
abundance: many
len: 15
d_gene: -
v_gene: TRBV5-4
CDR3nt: TGTGCCAGCAGCCGCACCGGGACGGCCACCGCCGAGCAGTACTTC
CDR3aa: CASSRTGTATAEQYF

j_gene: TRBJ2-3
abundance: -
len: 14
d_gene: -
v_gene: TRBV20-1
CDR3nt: TGCAGTGCTAGAGTCCCAGCGAGCACAGATACGCAGTATTTT
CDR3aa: CSARVPASTDTQYF

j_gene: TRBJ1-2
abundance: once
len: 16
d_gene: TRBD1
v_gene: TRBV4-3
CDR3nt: TGCGCCAGCAGCCAAGAATTTGGAGACAGGGCCTATGGCTACACCTTC
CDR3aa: CASSQEFGDRAYGYTF

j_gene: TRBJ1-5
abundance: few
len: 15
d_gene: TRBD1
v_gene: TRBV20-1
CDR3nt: TGCAGTGCTAACCCTGGGACAGGGGGCAGTCAGCCCCAGCATTTT
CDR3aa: CSANPGTGGSQPQHF

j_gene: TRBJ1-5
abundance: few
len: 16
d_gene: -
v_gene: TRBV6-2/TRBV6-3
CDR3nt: TGTGCCAGCAGCTCCTACGCGACAGGCAACGGGGAGCCCCAGCATTTT
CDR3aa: CASSSYATGNGEPQHF

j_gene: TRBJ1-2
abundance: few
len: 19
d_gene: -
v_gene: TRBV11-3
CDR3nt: TGTGCCAGCAGCTTAGATAAGGGCCCTATCAGGGATAGAGACTATGGCTACACCTTC
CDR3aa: CASSLDKGPIRDRDYGYTF

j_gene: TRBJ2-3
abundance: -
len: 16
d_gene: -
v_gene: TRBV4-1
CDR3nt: TGCGCCAGCAGCCCCGGGGGTGGTTGGGGCACAGATACGCAGTATTTT
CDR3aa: CASSPGGGWGTDTQYF

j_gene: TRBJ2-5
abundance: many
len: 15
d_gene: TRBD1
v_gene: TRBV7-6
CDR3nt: TGTGCCAGCAGCGAGAGAACAGGGGCCCAAGAGACCCAGTACTTC
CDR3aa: CASSERTGAQETQYF

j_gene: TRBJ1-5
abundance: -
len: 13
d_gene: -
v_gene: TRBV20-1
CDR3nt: TGCAGTGCTAGAGGGGGAACGGGTCAGCCCCAGCATTTT
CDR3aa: CSARGGTGQPQHF